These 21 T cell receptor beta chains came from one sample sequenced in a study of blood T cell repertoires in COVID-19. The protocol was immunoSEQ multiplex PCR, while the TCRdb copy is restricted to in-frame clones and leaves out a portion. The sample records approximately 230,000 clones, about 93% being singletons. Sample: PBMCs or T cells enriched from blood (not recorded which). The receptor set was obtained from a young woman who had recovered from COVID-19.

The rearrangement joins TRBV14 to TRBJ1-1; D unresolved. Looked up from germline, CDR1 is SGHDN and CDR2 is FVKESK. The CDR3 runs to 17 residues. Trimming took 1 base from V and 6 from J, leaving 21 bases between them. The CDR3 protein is CASSQGTPARVSAEAFF. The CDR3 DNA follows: TGTGCCAGCAGCCAAGGAACGCCGGCCCGGGTCAGCGCTGAAGCTTTCTTT.

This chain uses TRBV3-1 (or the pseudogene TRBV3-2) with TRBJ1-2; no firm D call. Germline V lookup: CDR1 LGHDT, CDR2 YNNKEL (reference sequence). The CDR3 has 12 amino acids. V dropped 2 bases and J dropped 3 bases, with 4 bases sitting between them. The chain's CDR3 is CASSQRDYGYTF. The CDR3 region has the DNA TGTGCCAGCAGCCAACGGGACTATGGCTACACCTTC.

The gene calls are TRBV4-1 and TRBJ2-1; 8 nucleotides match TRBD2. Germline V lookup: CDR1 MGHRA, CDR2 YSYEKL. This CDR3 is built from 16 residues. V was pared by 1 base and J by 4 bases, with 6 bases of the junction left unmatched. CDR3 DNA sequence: TGCGCCAGCAGCCAAGGATTTAGCGGGGTTTACAATGAGCAGTTCTTC. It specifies CASSQGFSGVYNEQFF.

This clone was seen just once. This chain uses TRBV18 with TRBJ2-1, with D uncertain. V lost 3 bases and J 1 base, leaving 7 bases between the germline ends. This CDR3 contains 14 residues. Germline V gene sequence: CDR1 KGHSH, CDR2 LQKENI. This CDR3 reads CASSPGPSYNEQFF. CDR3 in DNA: TGTGCCAGCTCACCGGGCCCGTCCTACAATGAGCAGTTCTTC.

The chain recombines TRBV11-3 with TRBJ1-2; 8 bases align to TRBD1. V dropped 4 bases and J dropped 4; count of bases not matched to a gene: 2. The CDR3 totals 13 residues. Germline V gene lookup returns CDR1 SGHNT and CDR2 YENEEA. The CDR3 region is CASSSDRGYGYTF. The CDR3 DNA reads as TGTGCCAGCAGCTCCGACAGGGGCTATGGCTACACCTTC.

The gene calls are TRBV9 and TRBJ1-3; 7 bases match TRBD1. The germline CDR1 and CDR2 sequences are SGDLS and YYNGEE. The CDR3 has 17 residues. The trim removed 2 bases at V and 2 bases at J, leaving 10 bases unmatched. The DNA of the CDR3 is TGTGCCAGCAGCGTCGACAGGGAGTCCGGGACTGGAAACACCATATATTTT. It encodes CASSVDRESGTGNTIYF.

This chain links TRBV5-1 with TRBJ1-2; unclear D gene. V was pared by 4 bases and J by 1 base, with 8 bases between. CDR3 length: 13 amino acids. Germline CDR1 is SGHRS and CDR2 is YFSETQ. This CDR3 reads CASSAGNNYGYTF. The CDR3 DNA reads TGCGCCAGCAGCGCCGGGAATAACTATGGCTACACCTTC.

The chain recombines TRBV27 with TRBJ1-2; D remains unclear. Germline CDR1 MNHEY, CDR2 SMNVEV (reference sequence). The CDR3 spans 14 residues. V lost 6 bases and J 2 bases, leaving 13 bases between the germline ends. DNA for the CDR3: TGTGCCAGCAGGTCTAGGAGTGAAAACTATGGCTACACCTTC. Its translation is CASRSRSENYGYTF.

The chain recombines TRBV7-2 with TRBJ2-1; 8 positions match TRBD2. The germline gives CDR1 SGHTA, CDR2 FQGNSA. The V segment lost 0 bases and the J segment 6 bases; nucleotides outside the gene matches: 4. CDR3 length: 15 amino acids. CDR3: CASSLAPGGGNEQFF. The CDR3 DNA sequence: TGTGCCAGCAGCTTAGCCCCGGGGGGGGGCAATGAGCAGTTCTTC.

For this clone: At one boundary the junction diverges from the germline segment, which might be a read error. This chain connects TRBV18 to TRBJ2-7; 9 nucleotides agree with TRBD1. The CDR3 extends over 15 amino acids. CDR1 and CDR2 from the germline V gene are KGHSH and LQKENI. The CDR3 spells CASSPQGQGPYEQYF. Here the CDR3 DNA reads TGTGCCAGCTCCCCACAGGGACAGGGACCCTACGAGCAGTACTTC.

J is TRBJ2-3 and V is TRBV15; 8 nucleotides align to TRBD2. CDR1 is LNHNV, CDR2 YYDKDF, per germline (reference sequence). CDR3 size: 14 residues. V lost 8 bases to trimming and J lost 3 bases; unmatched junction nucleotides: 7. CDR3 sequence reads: CATGREGRTDTQYF. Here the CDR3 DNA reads TGTGCCACCGGCCGGGAGGGACGTACAGATACGCAGTATTTT.

DNA for the CDR3: TGTGCCAGCAGTTACTCGAAGGGCGGACTAAATGAAAAACTGTTTTTT. Its translation is CASSYSKGGLNEKLFF. The chain joins TRBV6-2 or TRBV6-3 to TRBJ1-4; unclear D gene. The V end lost 0 bases, the J end lost 5 bases, and 13 bases lay between the germline ends. Germline-derived CDR1 and CDR2 are MNHEY and SVGEGT. CDR3 length: 16 amino acids.

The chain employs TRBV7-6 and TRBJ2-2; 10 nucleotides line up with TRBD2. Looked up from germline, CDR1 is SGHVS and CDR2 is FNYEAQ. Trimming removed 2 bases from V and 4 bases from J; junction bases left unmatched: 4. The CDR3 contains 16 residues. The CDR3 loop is CASSLLEREGTGELFF. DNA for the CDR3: TGTGCCAGCAGCTTATTGGAGCGGGAGGGCACCGGGGAGCTGTTTTTT.

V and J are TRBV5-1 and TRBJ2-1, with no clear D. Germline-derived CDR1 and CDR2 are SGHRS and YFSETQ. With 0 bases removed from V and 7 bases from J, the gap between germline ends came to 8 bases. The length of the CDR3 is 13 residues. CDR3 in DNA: TGCGCCAGCAGCTTGGTTCCCCGGAATGAGCAGTTCTTC. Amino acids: CASSLVPRNEQFF. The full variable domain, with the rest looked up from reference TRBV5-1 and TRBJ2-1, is KAGVTQTPRYLIKTRGQQVTLSCSPISGHRSVSWYQQTPGQGLQFLFEYFSETQRNKGNFPGRFSGRQFSNSRSEMNVSTLELGDSALYLCASSLVPRNEQFFGPGTRLTVL.

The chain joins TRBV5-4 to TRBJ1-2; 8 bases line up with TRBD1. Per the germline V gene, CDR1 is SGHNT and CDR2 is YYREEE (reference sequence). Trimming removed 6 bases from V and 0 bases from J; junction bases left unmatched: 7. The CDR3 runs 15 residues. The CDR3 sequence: CASTLGDRTNYGYTF. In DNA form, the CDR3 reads TGTGCCAGCACCCTCGGGGACAGGACTAACTATGGCTACACCTTC.

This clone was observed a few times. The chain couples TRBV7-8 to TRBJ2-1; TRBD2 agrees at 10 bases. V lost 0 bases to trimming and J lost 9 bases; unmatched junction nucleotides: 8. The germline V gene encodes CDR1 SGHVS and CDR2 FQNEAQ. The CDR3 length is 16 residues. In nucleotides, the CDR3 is TGTGCCAGCAGCTTAGCGACTAGCGGGCCCCGAGGTGAGCAGTTCTTC. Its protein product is CASSLATSGPRGEQFF.

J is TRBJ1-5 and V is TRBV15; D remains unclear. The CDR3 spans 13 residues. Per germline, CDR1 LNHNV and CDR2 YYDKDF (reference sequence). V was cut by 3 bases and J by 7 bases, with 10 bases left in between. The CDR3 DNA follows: TGTGCCACCAGCAGTAGTGGGCACCAGCCCCAGCATTTT. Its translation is CATSSSGHQPQHF.

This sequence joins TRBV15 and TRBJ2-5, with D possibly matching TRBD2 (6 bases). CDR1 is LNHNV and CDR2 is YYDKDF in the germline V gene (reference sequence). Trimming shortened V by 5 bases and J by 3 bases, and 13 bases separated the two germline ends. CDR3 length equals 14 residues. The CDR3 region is CATSRLGGEETQYF. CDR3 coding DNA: TGTGCCACCAGCCGTCTCGGGGGAGAAGAGACCCAGTACTTC.

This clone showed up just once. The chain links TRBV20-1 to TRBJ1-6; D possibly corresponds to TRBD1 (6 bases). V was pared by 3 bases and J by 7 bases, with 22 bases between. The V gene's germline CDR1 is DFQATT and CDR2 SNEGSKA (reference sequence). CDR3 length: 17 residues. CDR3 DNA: TGCAGTGCTAGTCGTGCTGGACAGCTACTCCACAATTCACCCCTCCACTTT. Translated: CSASRAGQLLHNSPLHF.

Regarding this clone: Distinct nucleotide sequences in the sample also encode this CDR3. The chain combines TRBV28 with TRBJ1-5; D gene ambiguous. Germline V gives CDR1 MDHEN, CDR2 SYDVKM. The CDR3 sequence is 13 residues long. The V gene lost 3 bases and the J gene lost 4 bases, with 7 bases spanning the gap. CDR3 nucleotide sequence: TGTGCCAGCAGTTTTACGGGTAATCAGCCCCAGCATTTT. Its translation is CASSFTGNQPQHF.

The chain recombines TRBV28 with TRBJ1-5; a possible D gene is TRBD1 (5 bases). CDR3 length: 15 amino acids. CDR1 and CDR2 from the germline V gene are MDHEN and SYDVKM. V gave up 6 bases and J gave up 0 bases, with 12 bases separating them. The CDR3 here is CASSTGGVSNQPQHF. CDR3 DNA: TGTGCCAGCAGCACTGGAGGGGTTAGCAATCAGCCCCAGCATTTT. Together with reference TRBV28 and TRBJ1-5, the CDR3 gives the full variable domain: DVKVTQSSRYLVKRTGEKVFLECVQDMDHENMFWYRQDPGLGLRLIYFSYDVKMKEKGDIPEGYSVSREKKERFSLILESASTNQTSMYLCASSTGGVSNQPQHFGDGTRLSIL.